Listed below are T cell receptor beta chains from one sample, sequenced in a study of response to subunit inactivated influenza vaccine. One entry per CDR3 protein, called by TCRdb with MiXCR from the RT-PCR reads. The data contain 590,000 or so distinct CDR3 sequences, 14% of them singletons. The sample here was PBMCs from blood, taken 14 to 15 days before vaccination. The receptors derive from a middle-aged man who received an inactivated influenza vaccine. Both conserved end residues are part of each CDR3. A D gene is named only where the DNA matches it firmly. Part of the rows lack a size; the others show once, few, many or a class for expanded clones.

v_gene: TRBV7-2; j_gene: TRBJ1-1; d_gene: .; abundance: .; len: 13; CDR3aa: CASSLASAGRAFF; CDR3nt: TGTGCCAGCAGCTTAGCTTCAGCAGGGAGGGCTTTCTTT
v_gene: TRBV25-1; j_gene: TRBJ1-2; d_gene: .; abundance: .; len: 15; CDR3aa: CASSDRSRAADGYTF; CDR3nt: TGTGCCAGCAGTGATCGGTCAAGGGCAGCTGATGGCTACACCTTC
v_gene: TRBV19; j_gene: TRBJ1-1; d_gene: .; abundance: .; len: 13; CDR3aa: CASSIGRNTEAFF; CDR3nt: TGTGCCAGTAGTATCGGGAGAAACACTGAAGCTTTCTTT
v_gene: TRBV6-5; j_gene: TRBJ1-1; d_gene: TRBD1; abundance: .; len: 17; CDR3aa: CASSSYRQGRVNTEAFF; CDR3nt: TGTGCCAGCAGTTCTTATCGACAGGGTCGGGTGAACACTGAAGCTTTCTTT
v_gene: TRBV20-1; j_gene: TRBJ2-7; d_gene: TRBD1; abundance: many; len: 13; CDR3aa: CSATRDRGYEQYF; CDR3nt: TGCAGTGCTACCCGGGACAGGGGCTACGAGCAGTACTTC
v_gene: TRBV20-1; j_gene: TRBJ2-3; d_gene: TRBD2; abundance: few; len: 14; CDR3aa: CSAFIAGLGDTQYF; CDR3nt: TGCAGTGCATTCATAGCGGGCCTTGGAGATACGCAGTATTTT
v_gene: TRBV27; j_gene: TRBJ2-7; d_gene: .; abundance: few; len: 16; CDR3aa: CASSLSRETSRSGQYF; CDR3nt: TGTGCCAGCAGTTTATCACGGGAGACGTCCCGTAGCGGGCAGTACTTC
v_gene: TRBV6-5; j_gene: TRBJ2-3; d_gene: .; abundance: few; len: 16; CDR3aa: CASSYFSGKGTDTQYF; CDR3nt: TGTGCCAGCAGTTACTTTTCAGGGAAGGGCACAGATACGCAGTATTTT
v_gene: TRBV7-9; j_gene: TRBJ2-7; d_gene: .; abundance: .; len: 14; CDR3aa: CASSPKGEVLEQYF; CDR3nt: TGTGCCAGCAGCCCTAAAGGAGAGGTTCTCGAGCAGTACTTC
v_gene: TRBV4-1; j_gene: TRBJ2-3; d_gene: .; abundance: few; len: 12; CDR3aa: CASSQSGSTQYF; CDR3nt: TGCGCCAGCAGCCAATCGGGTAGTACGCAGTATTTT
v_gene: TRBV6-2/TRBV6-3; j_gene: TRBJ2-1; d_gene: TRBD2; abundance: few; len: 15; CDR3aa: CASSYAASGANEQFF; CDR3nt: TGTGCCAGCAGTTACGCGGCTAGCGGGGCCAATGAGCAGTTCTTC
v_gene: TRBV4-1; j_gene: TRBJ2-1; d_gene: TRBD2; abundance: few; len: 13; CDR3aa: CASNLAGGREQFF; CDR3nt: TGCGCCAGCAACTTAGCGGGGGGACGCGAGCAGTTCTTC
v_gene: TRBV5-1; j_gene: TRBJ2-7; d_gene: .; abundance: .; len: 14; CDR3aa: CASSLDQGGYEQYF; CDR3nt: TGCGCCAGCAGCTTGGACCAGGGGGGCTACGAGCAGTACTTC
v_gene: TRBV28; j_gene: TRBJ1-2; d_gene: .; abundance: many; len: 14; CDR3aa: CASSLLDNPYGYTF; CDR3nt: TGTGCCAGCAGTTTATTGGACAATCCCTATGGCTACACCTTC
v_gene: TRBV27; j_gene: TRBJ2-1; d_gene: TRBD2; abundance: once; len: 14; CDR3aa: CASKRGGPHNEQFF; CDR3nt: TGTGCCAGCAAGCGGGGGGGCCCACACAATGAGCAGTTCTTC
v_gene: TRBV2; j_gene: TRBJ2-3; d_gene: TRBD2; abundance: few; len: 16; CDR3aa: CASSDFGLAGVDTQYF; CDR3nt: TGTGCCAGCAGTGATTTTGGTCTAGCGGGAGTAGATACGCAGTATTTT
v_gene: TRBV6-5; j_gene: TRBJ1-1; d_gene: .; abundance: .; len: 13; CDR3aa: CASILGRGAEAFF; CDR3nt: TGTGCCAGCATTCTCGGTAGGGGCGCTGAAGCTTTCTTT
v_gene: TRBV18; j_gene: TRBJ2-7; d_gene: TRBD2; abundance: .; len: 15; CDR3aa: CASSPPLAGTYEQYF; CDR3nt: TGTGCCAGCTCACCACCGCTAGCGGGGACCTACGAGCAGTACTTC
v_gene: TRBV7-2; j_gene: TRBJ2-1; d_gene: .; abundance: .; len: 11; CDR3aa: CASSNAGEQFF; CDR3nt: TGTGCCAGCAGCAACGCTGGTGAGCAGTTCTTC
v_gene: TRBV20-1; j_gene: TRBJ2-1; d_gene: TRBD2; abundance: few; len: 17; CDR3aa: CSALNILSERGYNEQFF; CDR3nt: TGCAGTGCTTTGAATATCCTATCTGAGCGGGGGTACAATGAGCAGTTCTTC
v_gene: TRBV27; j_gene: TRBJ2-2; d_gene: TRBD1; abundance: .; len: 15; CDR3aa: CASSSSQGSTGELFF; CDR3nt: TGTGCCAGCAGTTCCTCACAGGGGTCCACCGGGGAGCTGTTTTTT
v_gene: TRBV4-2; j_gene: TRBJ1-5; d_gene: .; abundance: few; len: 14; CDR3aa: CASSHSPEDQPQHF; CDR3nt: TGTGCCAGCAGCCATAGTCCAGAGGATCAGCCCCAGCATTTT
v_gene: TRBV12-3/TRBV12-4; j_gene: TRBJ2-3; d_gene: TRBD2; abundance: few; len: 13; CDR3aa: CASSRIREGTQYF; CDR3nt: TGTGCCAGCAGTCGTATCAGGGAGGGTACGCAGTATTTT
v_gene: TRBV12-3/TRBV12-4; j_gene: TRBJ2-2; d_gene: .; abundance: .; len: 14; CDR3aa: CASSPGQGGLELFF; CDR3nt: TGTGCCAGCAGCCCCGGACAGGGAGGGTTAGAGCTGTTTTTT
v_gene: TRBV7-2; j_gene: TRBJ2-3; d_gene: TRBD2; abundance: few; len: 17; CDR3aa: CASSPGVIAGAGDTQYF; CDR3nt: TGTGCCAGCAGCCCCGGGGTAATAGCGGGAGCGGGAGATACGCAGTATTTT
v_gene: TRBV25-1; j_gene: TRBJ2-1; d_gene: .; abundance: .; len: 15; CDR3aa: CASSAWGSSYNEQFF; CDR3nt: TGTGCCAGCAGTGCGTGGGGGAGCTCCTACAATGAGCAGTTCTTC
v_gene: TRBV4-3; j_gene: TRBJ2-3; d_gene: TRBD2; abundance: many; len: 16; CDR3aa: CASSQAGLAGTDTQYF; CDR3nt: TGCGCCAGCAGCCAAGCGGGACTAGCGGGAACAGATACGCAGTATTTT
v_gene: TRBV5-6; j_gene: TRBJ2-5; d_gene: .; abundance: many; len: 11; CDR3aa: CASSDQETQYF; CDR3nt: TGTGCCAGCAGCGATCAAGAGACCCAGTACTTC
v_gene: TRBV2; j_gene: TRBJ1-3; d_gene: .; abundance: few; len: 15; CDR3aa: CASARQALSGNTIYF; CDR3nt: TGTGCCAGCGCCCGACAGGCCCTCTCTGGAAACACCATATATTTT
v_gene: TRBV12-3/TRBV12-4; j_gene: TRBJ2-3; d_gene: TRBD1; abundance: .; len: 13; CDR3aa: CASSLGQRDTQYF; CDR3nt: TGTGCCAGCAGCCTGGGACAGAGGGATACGCAGTATTTT
v_gene: TRBV5-6; j_gene: TRBJ2-7; d_gene: .; abundance: few; len: 16; CDR3aa: CASSLEGQGTAYEQYF; CDR3nt: TGTGCCAGCAGCTTGGAGGGGCAGGGGACCGCCTACGAGCAGTACTTC
v_gene: TRBV10-3; j_gene: TRBJ2-1; d_gene: TRBD2; abundance: many; len: 13; CDR3aa: CATLAGGGNEQFF; CDR3nt: TGTGCCACCCTAGCGGGGGGGGGCAATGAGCAGTTCTTC
v_gene: TRBV11-3; j_gene: TRBJ2-4; d_gene: TRBD1; abundance: few; len: 16; CDR3aa: CASSLGGGEAKNIQYF; CDR3nt: TGTGCCAGCAGCTTAGGAGGGGGCGAAGCCAAAAACATTCAGTACTTC
v_gene: TRBV20-1; j_gene: TRBJ2-7; d_gene: .; abundance: .; len: 15; CDR3aa: CSASGALISSYEQYF; CDR3nt: TGCAGTGCTAGTGGGGCGTTAATCAGCTCCTACGAGCAGTACTTC
v_gene: TRBV7-2; j_gene: TRBJ2-7; d_gene: TRBD1; abundance: .; len: 14; CDR3aa: CASSLQTGTYEQYF; CDR3nt: TGTGCCAGCAGCCTCCAGACAGGGACCTACGAGCAGTACTTC